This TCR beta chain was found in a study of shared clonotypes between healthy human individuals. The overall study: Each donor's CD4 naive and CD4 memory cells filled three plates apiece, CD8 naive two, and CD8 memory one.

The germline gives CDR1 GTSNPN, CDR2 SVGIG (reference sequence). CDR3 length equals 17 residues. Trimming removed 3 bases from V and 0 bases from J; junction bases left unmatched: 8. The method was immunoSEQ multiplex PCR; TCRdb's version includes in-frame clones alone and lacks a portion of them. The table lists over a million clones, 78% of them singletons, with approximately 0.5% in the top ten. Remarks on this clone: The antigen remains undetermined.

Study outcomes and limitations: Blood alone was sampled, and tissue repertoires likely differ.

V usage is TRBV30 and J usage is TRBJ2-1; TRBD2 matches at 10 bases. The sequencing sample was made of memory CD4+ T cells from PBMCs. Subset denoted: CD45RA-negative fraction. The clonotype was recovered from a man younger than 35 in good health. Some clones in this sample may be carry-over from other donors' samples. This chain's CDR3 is CAWSLAGVGGSYNEQFF. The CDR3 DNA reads TGTGCCTGGAGCCTAGCGGGAGTAGGAGGCTCCTACAATGAGCAGTTCTTC.